This T cell receptor beta chain was captured in a study of neurological immune-mediated disorders. The study, taken as a whole, reports: While HTLV-1-associated myelopathy showed the greatest TCR clonal expansion, multiple sclerosis showed the least, falling below healthy controls.

TCRdb reprocessed the 5' RACE reads via MiXCR and lists one record per CDR3 protein. The table lists about 55,000 distinct CDR3 sequences, 4% of them singletons. Many counts were recorded for this clonotype. The antigen is not known. The sequence came from a woman aged 40 to 50 with multiple sclerosis. The material sequenced was CD4+ T cells from blood.

The CDR3 protein is CASSLTGVELFF. CDR3 in DNA: TGTGCCAGCAGTTTAACGGGGGTCGAGCTGTTTTTT. The chain carries TRBV12-3 or TRBV12-4 and TRBJ2-2, with D possibly TRBD2 on 6 matching bases. With 2 bases removed from V and 11 bases from J, the gap between germline ends came to 9 bases. The CDR3 loop spans 12 amino acids.